The source of this T cell receptor (beta chain) is a study of spatial heterogeneity in lung cancer. The library protocol tagged each TCR cDNA with a unique molecular identifier. MiXCR was run by TCRdb on the 5' RACE reads, yielding one entry per CDR3 protein. The sample records 45,000 to 55,000 distinct CDR3 sequences, 10% to 15% being singletons. The germline CDR1 and CDR2 sequences are MDHEN and SYDVKM. The CDR3 length is 12 residues. V was trimmed by 11 bases and J by 1 base, leaving 9 bases between them. Documented time point: blood at routine non-recurrence follow-up after resection. Sequencing was performed on whole RNA extracted from tumor and nontumor lung tissue, or from frozen PBMC, and the material was left unsorted. This clonotype has at least ten counts.

The sequencing used PBMCs, collected at follow-up. The chain carries TRBV28 and TRBJ2-1; D is ambiguous. The receptor was isolated from a male donor with early-stage non-small cell lung cancer. CDR3 sequence (DNA): TGTGCCGGATCTAGGTCCTACAATGAGCAGTTCTTC. It codes for CAGSRSYNEQFF.